This T cell receptor beta chain was sequenced during a study of T and B cells in COVID-19 patients. TRB was amplified from about 250-500 ng of blood genomic DNA. TRB rearrangements were amplified by multiplex PCR with BIOMED2 TRB-A/B primers. A single record per CDR3 protein comes from TCRdb applying MiXCR to the multiplex PCR reads. The sample shows roughly 8,100 distinct CDR3 sequences, 25% to 35% of them seen only once. CDR1 is MNHEY and CDR2 is SVGEGT in the germline V gene. V gave up 5 bases and J gave up 2 bases; unmatched junction bases: 9. The CDR3 loop spans 15 amino acids. The sample consisted of blood. This rearrangement joins TRBV6-2 or TRBV6-3 to TRBJ2-7; 7 nucleotides align to TRBD1. This receptor was obtained from a human donor with active COVID-19. CDR3 coding DNA: TGTGCCAGCAGTCGTCCGGGACAGAAAACCTACGAGCAGTACTTC. Its protein is CASSRPGQKTYEQYF.